A single T cell receptor beta chain is shown here with its context. Per the germline V gene, CDR1 is LGHNA and CDR2 is YNFKEQ. Losses at the gene ends were 3 bases for V and 5 bases for J; bases not matched to a gene: 12. This CDR3 has 16 residues. This sample is part of a study of blood T cell repertoires in COVID-19. Overall study: The origin of the acute and convalescent COVID-19 samples was the United States, Italy and Spain.

Original data processing: For nucleated cells, counts were estimated from reference gene primer amplification. Profiling relied on immunoSEQ multiplex PCR, and the TCRdb table lists in-frame clones only, not all of them. D and trimming were read from the DNA, whereas the V and J calls and clone size are those reported in that table. The sample has about 64,000 clones, 70% to 90% seen once; the top ten hold approximately 3.6%. Source material: peripheral blood. This TCR derives from a man between 65 and 79 years old with acute or convalescent COVID-19. The V and J genes are TRBV4-2 and TRBJ2-5, with 7 nucleotides matching TRBD2. The DNA for the CDR3 is TGTGCCAGCAGCCATGCTCCCGGTGGGGGAGGGGAGACCCAGTACTTC. Translated: CASSHAPGGGGETQYF.